The T cell receptor (beta chain) under discussion was sequenced for a study of cytomegalovirus exposure and HLA in healthy donors. Across the study: Researchers previously reported finding about 110 million unique TCR beta sequences from around 200 million T cells.

This CDR3 spans 17 amino acids. In germline, CDR1 is MNHEY, CDR2 SMNVEV (reference sequence). V was pared by 4 bases and J by 2 bases, with 8 bases of the junction left unmatched. 13 Jbeta primers and 60 Vbeta primers were used for the PCR. Profiled with immunoSEQ multiplex PCR; TCRdb holds only in-frame clones, not every one. This sample has 150,000 to 200,000 clones; roughly 84% occur once, and the top ten carry about 0.25%. The sample taken for sequencing was PBMCs. This TCR was recovered from a boy between 5 and 17 years old in good health and CMV-seronegative. The chain combines TRBV27 with TRBJ2-5; 12 bases agree with TRBD2. Here the CDR3 reads CASSSLRLAGVQETQYF. The DNA for the CDR3 is TGTGCCAGCAGTTCCCTTCGACTAGCGGGAGTTCAAGAGACCCAGTACTTC.